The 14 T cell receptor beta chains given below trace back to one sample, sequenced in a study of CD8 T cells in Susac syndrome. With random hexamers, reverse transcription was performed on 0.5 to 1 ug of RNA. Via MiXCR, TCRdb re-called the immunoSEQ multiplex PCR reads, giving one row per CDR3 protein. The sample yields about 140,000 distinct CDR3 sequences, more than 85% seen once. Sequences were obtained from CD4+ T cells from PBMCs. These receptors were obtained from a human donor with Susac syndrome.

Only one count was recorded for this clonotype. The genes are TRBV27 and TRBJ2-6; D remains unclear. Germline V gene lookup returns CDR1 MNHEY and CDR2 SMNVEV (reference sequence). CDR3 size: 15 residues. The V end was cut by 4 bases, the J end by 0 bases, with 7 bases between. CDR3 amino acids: CASSSRLSGANVLTF. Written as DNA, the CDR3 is TGTGCCAGCAGTTCCAGGCTCTCTGGGGCCAACGTCCTGACTTTC.

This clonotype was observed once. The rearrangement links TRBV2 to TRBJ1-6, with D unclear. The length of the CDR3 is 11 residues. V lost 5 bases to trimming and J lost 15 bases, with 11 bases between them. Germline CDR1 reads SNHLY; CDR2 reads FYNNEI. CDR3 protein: CASSRREYLHF. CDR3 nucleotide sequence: TGTGCCAGCAGTCGCCGGGAATACCTCCACTTT.

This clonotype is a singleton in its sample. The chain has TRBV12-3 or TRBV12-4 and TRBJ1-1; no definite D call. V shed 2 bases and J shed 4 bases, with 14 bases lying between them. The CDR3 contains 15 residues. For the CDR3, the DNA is TGTGCCAGCAGTTTACTTGGCACCGGGGTCACTGAAGCTTTCTTT. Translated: CASSLLGTGVTEAFF.

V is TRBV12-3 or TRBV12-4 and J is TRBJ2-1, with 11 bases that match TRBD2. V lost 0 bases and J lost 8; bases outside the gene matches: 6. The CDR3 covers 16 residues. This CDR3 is CASSLALAGGWDEQFF. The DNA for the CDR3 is TGTGCCAGCAGTTTAGCGCTAGCGGGGGGCTGGGATGAGCAGTTCTTC.

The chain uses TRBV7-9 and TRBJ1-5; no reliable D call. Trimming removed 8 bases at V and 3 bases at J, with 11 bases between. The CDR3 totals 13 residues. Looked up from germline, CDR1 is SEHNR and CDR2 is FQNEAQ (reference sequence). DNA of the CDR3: TGTGCCAGCCGAGGGCAGGCCAATCAGCCCCAGCATTTT. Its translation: CASRGQANQPQHF. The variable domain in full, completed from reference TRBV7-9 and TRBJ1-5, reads DTGVSQNPRHKITKRGQNVTFRCDPISEHNRLYWYRQTLGQGPEFLTYFQNEAQLEKSRLLSDRFSAERPKGSFSTLEIQRTEQGDSAMYLCASRGQANQPQHFGDGTRLSIL.

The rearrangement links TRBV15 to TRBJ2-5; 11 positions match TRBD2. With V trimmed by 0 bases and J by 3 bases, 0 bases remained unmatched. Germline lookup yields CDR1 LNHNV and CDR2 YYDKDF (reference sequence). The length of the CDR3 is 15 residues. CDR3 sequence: CATSRELAGEETQYF. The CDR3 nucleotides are TGTGCCACCAGCAGAGAACTAGCGGGGGAAGAGACCCAGTACTTC.

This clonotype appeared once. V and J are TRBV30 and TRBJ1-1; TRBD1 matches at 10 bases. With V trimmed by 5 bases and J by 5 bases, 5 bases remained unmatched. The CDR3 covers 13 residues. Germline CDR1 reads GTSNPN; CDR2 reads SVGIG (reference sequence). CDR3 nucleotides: TGTGCCTGGGCGACAGGGGGCCGGACTGAAGCTTTCTTT. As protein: CAWATGGRTEAFF.

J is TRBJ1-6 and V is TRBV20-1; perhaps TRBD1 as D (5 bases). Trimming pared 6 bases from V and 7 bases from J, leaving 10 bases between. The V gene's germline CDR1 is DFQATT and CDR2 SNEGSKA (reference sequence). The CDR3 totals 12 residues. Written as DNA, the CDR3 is TGCAGTGCAGGGTCAGGGAATTCACCCCTCCACTTT. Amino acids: CSAGSGNSPLHF.

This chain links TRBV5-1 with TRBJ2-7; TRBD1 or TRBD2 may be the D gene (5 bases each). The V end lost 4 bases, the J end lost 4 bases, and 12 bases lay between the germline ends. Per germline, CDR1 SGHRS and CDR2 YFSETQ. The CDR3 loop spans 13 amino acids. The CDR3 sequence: CASSGDLVYEQYF. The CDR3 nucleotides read TGCGCCAGCAGCGGGGACCTAGTGTACGAGCAGTACTTC.

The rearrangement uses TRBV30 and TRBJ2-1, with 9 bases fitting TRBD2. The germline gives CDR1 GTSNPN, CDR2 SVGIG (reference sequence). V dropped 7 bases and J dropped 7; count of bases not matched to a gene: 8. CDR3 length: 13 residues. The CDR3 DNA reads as TGTGCCTCGGGTGTGACTAGCGGTAATGAGCAGTTCTTC. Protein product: CASGVTSGNEQFF.

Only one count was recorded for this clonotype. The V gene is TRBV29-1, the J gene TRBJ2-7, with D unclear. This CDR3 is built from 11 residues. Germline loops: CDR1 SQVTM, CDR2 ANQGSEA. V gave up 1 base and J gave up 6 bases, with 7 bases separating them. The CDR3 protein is CSVEGPREQYF. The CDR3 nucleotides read TGCAGCGTTGAAGGTCCTCGCGAGCAGTACTTC.

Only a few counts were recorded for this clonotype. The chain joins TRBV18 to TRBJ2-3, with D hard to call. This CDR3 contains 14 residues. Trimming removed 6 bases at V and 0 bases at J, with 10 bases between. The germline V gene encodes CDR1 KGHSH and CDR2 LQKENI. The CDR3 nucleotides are TGTGCCAGCTCCCCCGGGCCCAGCACAGATACGCAGTATTTT. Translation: CASSPGPSTDTQYF.

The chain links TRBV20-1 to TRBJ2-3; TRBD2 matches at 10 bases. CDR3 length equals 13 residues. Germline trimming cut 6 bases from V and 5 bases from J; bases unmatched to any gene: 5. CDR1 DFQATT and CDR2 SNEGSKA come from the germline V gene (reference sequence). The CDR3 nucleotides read TGCAGTGCCCATAGCGGGAGGCAAGATACGCAGTATTTT. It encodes CSAHSGRQDTQYF.

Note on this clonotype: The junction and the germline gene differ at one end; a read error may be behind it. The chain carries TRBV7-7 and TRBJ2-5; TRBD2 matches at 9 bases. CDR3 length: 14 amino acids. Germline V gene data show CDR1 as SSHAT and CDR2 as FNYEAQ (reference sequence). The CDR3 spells CASSSTSGQETQYF. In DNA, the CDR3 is TGTGCTAGCAGCTCGACTAGCGGCCAAGAGACCCAGTACTTC.